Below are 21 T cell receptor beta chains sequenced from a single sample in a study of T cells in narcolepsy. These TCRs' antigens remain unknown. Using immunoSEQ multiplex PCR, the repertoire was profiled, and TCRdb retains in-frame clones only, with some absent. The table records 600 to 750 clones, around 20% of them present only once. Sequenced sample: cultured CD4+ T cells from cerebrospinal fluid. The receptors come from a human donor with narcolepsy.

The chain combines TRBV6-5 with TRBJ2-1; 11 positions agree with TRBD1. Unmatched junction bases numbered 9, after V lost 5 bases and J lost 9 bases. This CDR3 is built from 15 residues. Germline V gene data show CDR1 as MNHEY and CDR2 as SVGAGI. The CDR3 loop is CASSGGTGGHFEQFF. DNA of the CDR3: TGTGCCAGCAGTGGTGGGACAGGGGGGCACTTTGAGCAGTTCTTC.

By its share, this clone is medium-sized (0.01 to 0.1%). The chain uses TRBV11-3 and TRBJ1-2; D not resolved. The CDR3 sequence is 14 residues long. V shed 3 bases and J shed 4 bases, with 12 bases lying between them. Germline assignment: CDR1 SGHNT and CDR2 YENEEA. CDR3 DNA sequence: TGTGCCAGCAGCTTTCGGCGACATATCTATGGCTACACCTTC. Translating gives CASSFRRHIYGYTF.

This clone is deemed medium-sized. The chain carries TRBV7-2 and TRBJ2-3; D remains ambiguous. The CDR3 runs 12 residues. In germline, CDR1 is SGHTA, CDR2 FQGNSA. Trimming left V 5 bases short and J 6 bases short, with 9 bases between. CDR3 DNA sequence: TGTGCCAGCAGCCTTTTCGCGGATACGCAGTATTTT. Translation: CASSLFADTQYF.

Written as DNA, the CDR3 is TGTGCCAGCAGCTTAATATTAGCGGGAGTGAATGAGCAGTTCTTC. It encodes CASSLILAGVNEQFF. The chain has TRBV7-3 and TRBJ2-1, with 9 bases identical to TRBD2. Unmatched junction bases numbered 5, after V lost 1 base and J lost 7 bases. There are 15 residues in the CDR3. Germline V CDR1 and CDR2: SGHTA, FQGTGA.

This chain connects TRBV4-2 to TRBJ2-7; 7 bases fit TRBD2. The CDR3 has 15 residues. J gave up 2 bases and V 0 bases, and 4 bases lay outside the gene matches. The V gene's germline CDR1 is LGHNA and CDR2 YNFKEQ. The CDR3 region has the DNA TGTGCCAGCAGCCAAGATTTGGGAGGGGCCTACGAGCAGTACTTC. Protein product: CASSQDLGGAYEQYF.

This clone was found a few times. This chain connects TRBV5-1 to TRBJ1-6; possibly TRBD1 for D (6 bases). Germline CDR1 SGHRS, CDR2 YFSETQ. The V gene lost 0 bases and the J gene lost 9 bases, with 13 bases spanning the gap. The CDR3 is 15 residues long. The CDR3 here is CASSLVEGGTSPLHF. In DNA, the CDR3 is TGCGCCAGCAGCTTGGTAGAGGGGGGGACTTCACCCCTCCACTTT.

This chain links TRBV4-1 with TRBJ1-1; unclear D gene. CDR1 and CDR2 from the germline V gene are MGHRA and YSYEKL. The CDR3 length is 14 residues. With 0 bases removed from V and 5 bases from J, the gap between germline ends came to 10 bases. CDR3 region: CASSQDPRETEAFF. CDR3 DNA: TGCGCCAGCAGCCAAGATCCAAGGGAGACTGAAGCTTTCTTT.

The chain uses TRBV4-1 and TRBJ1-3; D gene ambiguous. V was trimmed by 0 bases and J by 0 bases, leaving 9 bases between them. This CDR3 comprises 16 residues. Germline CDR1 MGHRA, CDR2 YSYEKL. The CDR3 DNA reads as TGCGCCAGCAGCCAAGATTCCAGTCTCTCTGGAAACACCATATATTTT. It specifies CASSQDSSLSGNTIYF.

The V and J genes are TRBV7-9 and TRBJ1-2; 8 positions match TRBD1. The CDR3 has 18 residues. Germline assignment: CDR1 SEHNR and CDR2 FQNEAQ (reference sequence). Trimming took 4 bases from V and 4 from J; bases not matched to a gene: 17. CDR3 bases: TGTGCCAGCAGCTCAGCCGGACAGGGACCATCAGACCCCTATGGCTACACCTTC. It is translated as CASSSAGQGPSDPYGYTF.

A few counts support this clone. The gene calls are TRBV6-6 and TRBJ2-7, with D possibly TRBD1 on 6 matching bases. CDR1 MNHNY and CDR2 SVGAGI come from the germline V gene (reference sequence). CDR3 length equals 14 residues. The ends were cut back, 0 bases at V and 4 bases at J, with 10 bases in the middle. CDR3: CASSYSQGSYEQYF. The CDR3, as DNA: TGTGCCAGCAGTTACTCTCAGGGGTCGTACGAGCAGTACTTC.

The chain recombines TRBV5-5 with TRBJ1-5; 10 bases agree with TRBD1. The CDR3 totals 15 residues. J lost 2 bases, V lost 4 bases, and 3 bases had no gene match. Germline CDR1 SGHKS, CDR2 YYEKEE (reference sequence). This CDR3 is CASSPGTGGNQPQHF. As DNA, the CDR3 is TGTGCCAGCAGCCCCGGGACAGGGGGCAATCAGCCCCAGCATTTT.

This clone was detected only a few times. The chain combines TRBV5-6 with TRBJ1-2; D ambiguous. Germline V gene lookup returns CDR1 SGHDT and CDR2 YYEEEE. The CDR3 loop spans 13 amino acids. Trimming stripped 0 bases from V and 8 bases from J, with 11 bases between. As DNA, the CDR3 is TGTGCCAGCAGCTTGGACAGCCCAGGAGGCTACACCTTC. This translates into CASSLDSPGGYTF.

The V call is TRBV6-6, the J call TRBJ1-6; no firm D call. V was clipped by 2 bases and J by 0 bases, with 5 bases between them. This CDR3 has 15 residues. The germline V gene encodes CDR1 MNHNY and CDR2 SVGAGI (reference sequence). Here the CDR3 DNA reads TGTGCCAGCAGTTACAGGAGCTCCTATAATTCACCCCTCCACTTT. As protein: CASSYRSSYNSPLHF.

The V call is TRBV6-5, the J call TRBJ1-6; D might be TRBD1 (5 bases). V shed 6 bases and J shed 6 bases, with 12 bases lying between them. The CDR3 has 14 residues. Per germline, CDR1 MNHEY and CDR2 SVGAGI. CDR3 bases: TGTGCCAGCAGGACGCAGGGTCGTAATTCACCCCTCCACTTT. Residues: CASRTQGRNSPLHF.

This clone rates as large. The CDR3 here is CASNGRIDTGELFF. The CDR3 nucleotides are TGTGCCAGTAACGGGAGGATCGACACCGGGGAGCTGTTTTTT. V and J are TRBV19 and TRBJ2-2, with TRBD2 matching 7 bases. CDR3 length: 14 residues. V lost 7 bases, J lost 3 bases, and 5 bases stayed unmatched. CDR1 and CDR2 (germline): LNHDA, SQIVND (reference sequence).

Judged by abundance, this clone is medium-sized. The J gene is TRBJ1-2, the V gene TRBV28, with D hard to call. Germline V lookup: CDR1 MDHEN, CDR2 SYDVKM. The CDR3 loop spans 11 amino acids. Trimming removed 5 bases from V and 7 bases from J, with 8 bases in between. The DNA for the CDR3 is TGTGCCAGCAGTCTGAGAGTTGGCTACACCTTC. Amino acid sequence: CASSLRVGYTF.

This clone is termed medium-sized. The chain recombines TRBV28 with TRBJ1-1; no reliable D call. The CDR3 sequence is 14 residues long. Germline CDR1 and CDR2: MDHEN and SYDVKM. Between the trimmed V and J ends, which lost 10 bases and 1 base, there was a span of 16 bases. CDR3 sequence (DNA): TGTGCCACCGGTGGACCGGGGTCGAACACTGAAGCTTTCTTT. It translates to CATGGPGSNTEAFF. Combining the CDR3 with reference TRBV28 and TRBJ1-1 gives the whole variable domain DVKVTQSSRYLVKRTGEKVFLECVQDMDHENMFWYRQDPGLGLRLIYFSYDVKMKEKGDIPEGYSVSREKKERFSLILESASTNQTSMYLCATGGPGSNTEAFFGQGTRLTVV.

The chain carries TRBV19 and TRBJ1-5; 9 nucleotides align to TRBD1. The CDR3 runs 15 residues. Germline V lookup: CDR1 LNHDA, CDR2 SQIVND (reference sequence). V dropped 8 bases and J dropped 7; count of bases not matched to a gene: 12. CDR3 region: CASSATGGAGQPQHF. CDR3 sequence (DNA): TGTGCCAGTTCAGCAACAGGGGGCGCGGGGCAGCCCCAGCATTTT.

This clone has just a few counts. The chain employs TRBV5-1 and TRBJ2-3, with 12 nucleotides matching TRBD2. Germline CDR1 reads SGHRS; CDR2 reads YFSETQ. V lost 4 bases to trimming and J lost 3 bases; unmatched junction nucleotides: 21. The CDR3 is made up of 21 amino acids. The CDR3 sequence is CASSTTGRTSGTAQGTDTQYF. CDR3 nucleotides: TGCGCCAGCAGCACGACTGGCAGGACTAGCGGGACTGCTCAGGGAACAGATACGCAGTATTTT.

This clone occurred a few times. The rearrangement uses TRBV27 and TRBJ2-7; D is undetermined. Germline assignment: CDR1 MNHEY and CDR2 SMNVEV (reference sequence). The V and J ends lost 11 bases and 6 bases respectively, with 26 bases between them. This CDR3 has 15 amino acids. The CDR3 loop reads CASYWSLEVCGEQYF. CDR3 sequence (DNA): TGTGCCTCGTACTGGTCGCTAGAGGTTTGCGGCGAGCAGTACTTC.

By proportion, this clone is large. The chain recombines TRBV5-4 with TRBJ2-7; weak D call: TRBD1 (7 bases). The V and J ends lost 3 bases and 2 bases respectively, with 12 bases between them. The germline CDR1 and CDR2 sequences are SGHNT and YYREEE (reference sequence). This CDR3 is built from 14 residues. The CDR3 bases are TGTGCCAGCAGCTCGGGGGACAGACCCTACGAGCAGTACTTC. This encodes CASSSGDRPYEQYF.